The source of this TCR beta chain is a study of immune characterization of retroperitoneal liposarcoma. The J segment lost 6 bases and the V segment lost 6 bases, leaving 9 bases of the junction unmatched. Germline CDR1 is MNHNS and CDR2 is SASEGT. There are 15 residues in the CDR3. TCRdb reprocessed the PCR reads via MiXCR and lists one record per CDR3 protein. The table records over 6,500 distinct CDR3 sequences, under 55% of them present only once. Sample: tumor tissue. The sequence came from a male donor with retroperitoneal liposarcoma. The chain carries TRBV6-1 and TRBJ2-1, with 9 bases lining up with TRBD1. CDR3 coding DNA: TGTGCCAGCAGACGCCCGGGACAGGGAGTCAATGAGCAGTTCTTC. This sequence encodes CASRRPGQGVNEQFF.